Reported below is one T cell receptor beta chain. Its antigen is unidentified. TCRdb called the reads again in MiXCR, with one record for every CDR3 protein. The data show approximately 810 distinct CDR3 sequences, nearly 60% seen once. This sample was taken from a study of regulatory T cells in long-lasting Graves disease. Study-level findings and limits: Results may be inaccurate due to the small sample size. Persistent Graves' patients possessed reduced TCR diversity relative to recently diagnosed ones. New patients shared fewer public clonotypes (around 970) than persistent patients did (roughly 2,500).

CDR1 is MDHEN, CDR2 SYDVKM, per germline. The CDR3 totals 15 residues. J was trimmed by 8 bases and V by 3 bases; bases with no gene match: 12. From RNA extracted from PBMCs, the TCR library was made. Sequenced here: peripheral blood mononuclear cells (PBMCs), sampled with antithyroid drug treatment, in newly diagnosed or persistent Graves disease (not recorded which). The receptor's source is a female donor with Graves disease. The rearrangement joins TRBV28 to TRBJ1-2, with 7 bases fitting TRBD1. The CDR3 DNA reads TGTGCCAGCAGTTTCCCCCATTCGACAGGGCGAGGCTACACCTTC. This encodes CASSFPHSTGRGYTF.